Given below is one TCR beta chain in context. The antigen is unknown. Primers used in a second PCR of about 7 to 12 cycles were a sample-barcoded 5' primer and a J-beta primer mix. TCRdb re-derived calls from the 5' RACE reads in MiXCR, one entry per CDR3 protein. The repertoire holds around 1,600,000 distinct CDR3 sequences, with about 45% as singletons. The germline gives CDR1 SGHVS, CDR2 FQNEAQ. This CDR3 contains 15 residues. Isolation recovered at least 6.5 million PBMCs from every sample. The data stem from a study of blood T cells in healthy people across ages. Study as a whole: Template switching picked up about one barcoded beta molecule for each two T cells.

Study-wide results and caveats: Naive CD4+ cell counts and diversity both ran higher in long-lived than in aged donors. Diversity estimated from one million T cells was considered an underestimate.

The sequence was obtained from a young woman in good health. The chain recombines TRBV7-8 with TRBJ2-5; TRBD2 is a possible D gene (6 bases). The J call may be incorrect, as the DNA end agrees better with TRBJ2-7. The material sequenced was blood. CDR3: CASSLAESGDDEQYF. For the CDR3, the DNA is TGTGCCAGCAGCTTAGCCGAATCGGGAGACGACGAGCAGTACTTC.